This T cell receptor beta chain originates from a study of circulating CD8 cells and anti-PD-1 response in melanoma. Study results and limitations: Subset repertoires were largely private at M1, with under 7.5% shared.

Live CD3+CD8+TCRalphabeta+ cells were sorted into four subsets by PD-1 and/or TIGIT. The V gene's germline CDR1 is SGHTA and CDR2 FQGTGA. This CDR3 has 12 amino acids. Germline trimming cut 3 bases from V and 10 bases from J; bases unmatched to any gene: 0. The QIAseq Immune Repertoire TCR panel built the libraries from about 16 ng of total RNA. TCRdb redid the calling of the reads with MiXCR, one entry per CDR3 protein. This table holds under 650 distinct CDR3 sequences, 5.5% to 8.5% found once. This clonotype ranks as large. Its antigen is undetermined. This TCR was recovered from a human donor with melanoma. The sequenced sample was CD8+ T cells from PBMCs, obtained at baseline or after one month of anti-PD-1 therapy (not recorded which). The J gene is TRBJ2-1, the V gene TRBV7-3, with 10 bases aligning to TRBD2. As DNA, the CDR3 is TGTGCCAGCAGCTTTAGCGGGGGGGAGCAGTTCTTC. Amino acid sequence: CASSFSGGEQFF.